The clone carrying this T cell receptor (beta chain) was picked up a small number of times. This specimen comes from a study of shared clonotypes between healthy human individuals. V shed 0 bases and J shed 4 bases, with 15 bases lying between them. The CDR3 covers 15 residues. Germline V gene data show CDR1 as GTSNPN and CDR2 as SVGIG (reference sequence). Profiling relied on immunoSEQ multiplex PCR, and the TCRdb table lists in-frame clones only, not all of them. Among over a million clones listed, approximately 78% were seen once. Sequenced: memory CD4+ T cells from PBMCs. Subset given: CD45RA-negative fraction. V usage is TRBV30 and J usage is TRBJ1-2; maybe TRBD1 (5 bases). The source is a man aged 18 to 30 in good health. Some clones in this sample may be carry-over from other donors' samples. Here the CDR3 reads CAWSVLRGSLYGYTF. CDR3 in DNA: TGTGCCTGGAGTGTACTAAGGGGCAGCCTCTATGGCTACACCTTC. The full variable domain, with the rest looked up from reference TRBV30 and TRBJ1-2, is SQTIHQWPATLVQPVGSPLSLECTVEGTSNPNLYWYRQAAGRGLQLLFYSVGIGQISSEVPQNLSASRPQDRQFILSSKKLLLSDSGFYLCAWSVLRGSLYGYTFGSGTRLTVV.